These T cell receptor beta chains were read from a single sample in a study of blood T cell repertoires in COVID-19. Profiled with immunoSEQ multiplex PCR; TCRdb holds only in-frame clones, not every one. The repertoire consists of under 250,000 clones, with about 82% occurring once and the leading ten covering under 2.5%. Source material: peripheral blood. All receptors come from a woman in her 70s with COVID-19, enrolled during active disease. Both conserved end residues are part of each CDR3. D genes are given only for firm matches.

V gene	D gene	J gene	CDR3 DNA	CDR3 protein
TRBV30	-	TRBJ2-7	TGTGCCTGGAGTGCAGCCTACGAGCAGTACTTC	CAWSAAYEQYF
TRBV4-3	TRBD2	TRBJ2-1	TGCGCCAGCAGCCAGGAGTTGGGACTAGCGGTTTTGAAGCAGTTCTTC	CASSQELGLAVLKQFF
TRBV18	TRBD2	TRBJ2-1	TGTGCCAGCGCACTAGCGAACAATGAGCAGTTCTTC	CASALANNEQFF
TRBV6-2/TRBV6-3	-	TRBJ2-3	TGTGCCAGCAGTTACTCGGTGAGGCGGGATACGCAGTATTTT	CASSYSVRRDTQYF
TRBV7-9	TRBD2	TRBJ2-1	TGTGCCAGCAGCTTAGGGGTTCGCGGGAGGCCCCTCTACAATGAGCAGTTCTTC	CASSLGVRGRPLYNEQFF
TRBV4-2	TRBD1	TRBJ1-4	TGTGCCAGCAGCCAGACAGGGTCGAGTGGTGAAAAACTGTTTTTT	CASSQTGSSGEKLFF
TRBV11-3	-	TRBJ2-2	TGTGCCAGCAGCTTTATACGGGCCGGGGAGCTGTTTTTT	CASSFIRAGELFF
TRBV5-1	-	TRBJ2-2	TGCGCCAGCAGCTTGGGTGCTAGCCCCACCGGGGAGCTGTTTTTT	CASSLGASPTGELFF
TRBV5-6	TRBD2	TRBJ2-2	TGTGCCAGCAGCCCTGGTGCGGGAGCGAACACCGGGGAGCTGTTTTTT	CASSPGAGANTGELFF
TRBV4-2	-	TRBJ1-1	TGTGCCAGCAGCCAACCCAGTGAGGCCCCCCGAGGAGCTTTCTTT	CASSQPSEAPRGAFF
TRBV12-5	-	TRBJ2-2	TGTGCTAGTGGTCCCCCGGGATCGCGGTCCACCGGGGAGCTGTTTTTT	CASGPPGSRSTGELFF
TRBV19	-	TRBJ2-2	TGTGCCAGTAGTAGAACAGGGAACACCGGGGAGCTGTTTTTT	CASSRTGNTGELFF
TRBV19	-	TRBJ2-2	TGTGCCAGTAGACGGGTGGTAGAAGTCGCCGGGGAGCTGTTTTTT	CASRRVVEVAGELFF
TRBV6-5	-	TRBJ1-2	TGTGCCAGCAGTTACGGCAGGGCCTATGGCTACACCTTC	CASSYGRAYGYTF
TRBV2	-	TRBJ2-6	TGTGCCAGCAGTGAAATTCAGGGATTCTCTGGGGCCAACGTCCTGACTTTC	CASSEIQGFSGANVLTF
TRBV5-4	-	TRBJ2-3	TGTGCCAGCAGCTTGAAGGTCGGCGGGGGCACAGATACGCAGTATTTT	CASSLKVGGGTDTQYF
TRBV27	TRBD1	TRBJ1-5	TGTGCCAGCAGGAAACAGGGGGCTAATAATCAGCCCCAGCATTTT	CASRKQGANNQPQHF
TRBV14	-	TRBJ2-7	TGTGCCAGCAGCCAAACATACTACGAGCAGTACTTC	CASSQTYYEQYF
TRBV18	-	TRBJ2-7	TGTGCCAGCTCACCACCAACAGGGAACTACGAGCAGTACTTC	CASSPPTGNYEQYF
TRBV27	-	TRBJ1-5	TGTGCCAGCAGCCCCGGGAGGGGGATACAGCCCCAGCATTTT	CASSPGRGIQPQHF